One sample yielded the 6 T cell receptor beta chains listed below, sequenced in a study of CD8+ T cells in alopecia areata. In each case, RNA was isolated and then reverse transcribed into cDNA as the sequencing template. The table came from immunoSEQ multiplex PCR; TCRdb's copy has only in-frame clones and leaves some out. The sample has around 86,000 clones, over 70% seen once; the top ten hold around 16%. Treatment denoted: oral pan-JAK inhibitor, 5-10 mg twice daily. Sequenced material: CD8+ T cells sorted from blood, taken at week 44, from a patient treated with tofacitinib. The receptor set was obtained from a human donor with alopecia areata.

This chain connects TRBV5-4 to TRBJ2-7; 9 positions match TRBD1. The CDR3 length is 14 residues. Germline CDR1 SGHNT, CDR2 YYREEE (reference sequence). V was clipped by 2 bases and J by 2 bases; unmatched bases: 2. CDR3 coding DNA: TGTGCCAGCAGCTTCGGGACAGGGCCCTACGAGCAGTACTTC. It codes for CASSFGTGPYEQYF.

The J gene is TRBJ2-3, the V gene TRBV5-1; D not certain. V lost 4 bases and J lost 0, with 6 bases in between. Germline CDR1 reads SGHRS; CDR2 reads YFSETQ. There are 13 residues in the CDR3. The CDR3 DNA is TGCGCCAGCAGCCAAACTAGCACAGATACGCAGTATTTT. The encoded protein is CASSQTSTDTQYF.

The chain uses TRBV2 and TRBJ1-5; D not resolved. The CDR3 contains 14 residues. In germline, CDR1 is SNHLY, CDR2 FYNNEI. Trimming took off 5 bases at V and 3 bases at J, with 11 bases between the two ends. CDR3 loop: CASSSKAFNQPQHF. CDR3 nucleotide sequence: TGTGCCAGCAGTTCAAAGGCCTTCAATCAGCCCCAGCATTTT.

This clone was recorded a few times. This sequence joins TRBV5-1 and TRBJ1-1, with D possibly being TRBD1 (5 bases). V lost 0 bases, J lost 4 bases, and 13 bases lay in between. CDR3 length: 15 residues. Germline V gene data show CDR1 as SGHRS and CDR2 as YFSETQ. Here the CDR3 reads CASSLAGSGGTEAFF. CDR3 DNA: TGCGCCAGCAGCTTGGCAGGGTCTGGGGGCACTGAAGCTTTCTTT.

The gene calls are TRBV7-3 and TRBJ1-1, with 8 bases fitting TRBD1. Germline CDR1 SGHTA, CDR2 FQGTGA. This CDR3 contains 16 residues. Trimming at V came to 5 bases and at J to 2 bases, leaving 10 bases not matched to a gene. The CDR3 DNA sequence: TGTGCCAGCAGCCAGGACAGGGTCGGTCCCAACACTGAAGCTTTCTTT. Its protein product is CASSQDRVGPNTEAFF.

This chain joins TRBV19 and TRBJ2-2; D unclear. The germline CDR1 and CDR2 sequences are LNHDA and SQIVND (reference sequence). The CDR3 has 15 residues. Trimming stripped 5 bases from V and 0 bases from J, with 10 bases between. The CDR3 sequence is CASSVADANTGELFF. The CDR3 DNA reads as TGTGCCAGTAGTGTGGCGGACGCGAACACCGGGGAGCTGTTTTTT.